This T cell receptor (beta chain) was profiled in a study of blood T cell repertoires in COVID-19. Study summary: T cells, B-cell-depleted T cells, or PBMCs provided the cDNA or gDNA that served as material.

The CDR3 sequence is 14 residues long. Trimming took off 6 bases at V and 1 base at J, with 12 bases between the two ends. Germline assignment: CDR1 MNHEY and CDR2 SVGAGI. The table lists this clone with a few counts. Profiled with immunoSEQ multiplex PCR; TCRdb holds only in-frame clones, not every one. The table lists some 350,000 clones, roughly 86% of them singletons. The receptor's source is a human donor in a cohort sampled during active COVID-19. Material: peripheral blood. The chain combines TRBV6-5 with TRBJ1-1; D possibly corresponds to TRBD1 (6 bases). The CDR3, as DNA: TGTGCCAGCAGGAACAGGGCGGAGAACACTGAAGCTTTCTTT. This encodes CASRNRAENTEAFF.